The next 28 T cell receptor beta chains were all read from a single sample in a study of T cell responses to AZD1222 COVID-19 vaccine. Profiling relied on immunoSEQ multiplex PCR, and the TCRdb table lists in-frame clones only, not all of them. Found here are 130,000 to 150,000 clones, roughly nine tenths of them singletons; the top ten hold approximately 1.5%. The input for sequencing was peripheral blood, taken on day 0 of AZD1222 vaccination. Receptor source: an adult in good health.

Note on this clone: Different DNA sequences within this sample yield the same CDR3. The chain links TRBV10-2 to TRBJ1-4; TRBD1 matches 10 bases. This CDR3 spans 13 amino acids. Germline CDR1 is WSHSY and CDR2 is SAAADI. The junction had 0 bases not matched to a gene; V was cut back by 4 bases and J by 7 bases. This CDR3 reads CASSGTGGEKLFF. The CDR3 region has the DNA TGCGCCAGCAGTGGGACAGGGGGTGAAAAACTGTTTTTT.

This rearrangement joins TRBV27 to TRBJ1-5, with TRBD1 identical over 7 bases. Germline V lookup: CDR1 MNHEY, CDR2 SMNVEV (reference sequence). CDR3 length equals 16 residues. V lost 3 bases to trimming and J lost 1 base; unmatched junction nucleotides: 6. As DNA, the CDR3 is TGTGCCAGCAGTTTCCGACAGGGTTGGAGCAATCAGCCCCAGCATTTT. Amino acids: CASSFRQGWSNQPQHF.

The rearrangement joins TRBV9 to TRBJ1-4; no firm D call. CDR1 is SGDLS, CDR2 YYNGEE, per germline. The CDR3 sequence is 16 residues long. V was cut by 3 bases and J by 7 bases, with 19 bases left in between. The CDR3 loop is CASSGQNEGFSEKLFF. The CDR3 nucleotides read TGTGCCAGCAGCGGCCAAAACGAGGGTTTCAGTGAAAAACTGTTTTTT.

The chain joins TRBV10-1 to TRBJ1-2; D is unresolved. V was shortened by 6 bases and J by 7 bases, with 6 bases between the two germline ends. In germline, CDR1 is WNHNN, CDR2 SYGVQD (reference sequence). The CDR3 covers 10 residues. The CDR3: CASRRCGYTF. DNA of the CDR3: TGCGCCAGCAGGAGATGTGGCTACACCTTC.

The CDR3 reads CASSTASGGYTF. CDR3 sequence (DNA): TGTGCCAGCAGTACGGCTTCTGGGGGCTACACCTTC. The V and J genes are TRBV5-4 and TRBJ1-2; D unresolved. The CDR3 is made up of 12 amino acids. V gave up 5 bases and J gave up 8 bases, with 13 bases separating them. Germline values: CDR1 SGHNT, CDR2 YYREEE (reference sequence).

The chain employs TRBV4-1 and TRBJ1-2, with D unclear. The CDR3 has 15 amino acids. Germline CDR1 MGHRA, CDR2 YSYEKL. V was cut by 4 bases and J by 3 bases, with 15 bases left in between. CDR3 sequence (DNA): TGCGCCAGCAGCCTCTCGCCCCGGGATTACTATGGCTACACCTTC. Translating gives CASSLSPRDYYGYTF.

This chain uses TRBV7-2 with TRBJ2-7, with D perhaps matching TRBD2 (5 bases). V was trimmed by 7 bases and J by 6 bases, leaving 19 bases between them. CDR1 and CDR2 from the germline V gene are SGHTA and FQGNSA. The CDR3 runs to 14 residues. CDR3 nucleotides: TGTGCCAGCACCTATATAATGGGTCTAGCCGAGCAGTACTTC. Its translation is CASTYIMGLAEQYF. The entire variable domain, with the rest obtained from reference TRBV7-2 and TRBJ2-7, is as follows: GAGVSQSPSNKVTEKGKDVELRCDPISGHTALYWYRQSLGQGLEFLIYFQGNSAPDKSGLPSDRFSAERTGGSVSTLTIQRTQQEDSAVYLCASTYIMGLAEQYFGPGTRLTVT.

This chain connects TRBV6-1 to TRBJ1-5; the match to TRBD1 covers 9 bases. The length of the CDR3 is 15 residues. CDR1 is MNHNS and CDR2 is SASEGT in the germline V gene. Trimming took 3 bases from V and 6 from J; bases not matched to a gene: 6. For the CDR3, the DNA is TGTGCCAGCAGTGACAACAGGGGGCAGGGTCAGCCCCAGCATTTT. This encodes CASSDNRGQGQPQHF.

V and J are TRBV2 and TRBJ2-5, with 9 bases aligning to TRBD2. V was clipped by 1 base and J by 2 bases; unmatched bases: 11. There are 18 residues in the CDR3. Germline CDR1 SNHLY, CDR2 FYNNEI. The CDR3 reads CASSEGPATSGPQETQYF. The CDR3 DNA follows: TGTGCCAGCAGTGAAGGCCCGGCGACTAGCGGACCACAAGAGACCCAGTACTTC.

The rearrangement uses TRBV5-8 and TRBJ1-3; D unclear. V was shortened by 1 base and J by 4 bases, with 12 bases between the two germline ends. The CDR3 covers 15 residues. CDR1 is SGHTS, CDR2 YDEGEE, per germline. The CDR3, as DNA: TGTGCCAGCAGCTTGAAGTGGGCATCCGGAAACACCATATATTTT. This sequence encodes CASSLKWASGNTIYF. Based on the CDR3 plus reference TRBV5-8 and TRBJ1-3, the full variable domain is EAGVTQSPTHLIKTRGQQATLRCSPISGHTSVYWYQQALGLGLQFLLWYDEGEERNRGNFPPRFSGRQFPNYSSELNVNALELEDSALYLCASSLKWASGNTIYFGEGSWLTVV.

This clone was seen a few times. The chain links TRBV3-1 (or the pseudogene TRBV3-2) to TRBJ1-1; D not certain. V was clipped by 1 base and J by 1 base, with 13 bases between them. This CDR3 is built from 16 residues. The germline gives CDR1 LGHDT, CDR2 YNNKEL (reference sequence). In DNA, the CDR3 is TGTGCCAGCAGCCAAGGGGCTGTGGGGTCGAACACTGAAGCTTTCTTT. Amino acid sequence: CASSQGAVGSNTEAFF.

This clone was recorded a few times. This rearrangement joins TRBV18 to TRBJ2-7; D could derive from TRBD1 or TRBD2 (5 bases each). Trimming removed 6 bases at V and 4 bases at J, with 13 bases between. The CDR3 runs to 13 residues. Germline V lookup: CDR1 KGHSH, CDR2 LQKENI. CDR3 amino acids: CASSRDGEYEQYF. CDR3 coding DNA: TGTGCCAGCTCCCGGGACGGGGAATACGAGCAGTACTTC. Complete variable domain (other parts from reference TRBV18 and TRBJ2-7): NAGVMQNPRHLVRRRGQEARLRCSPMKGHSHVYWYRQLPEEGLKFMVYLQKENIIDESGMPKERFSAEFPKEGPSILRIQQVVRGDSAAYFCASSRDGEYEQYFGPGTRLTVT.

The chain couples TRBV7-9 to TRBJ1-3; D gene unclear. This CDR3 contains 15 residues. Germline V gene data show CDR1 as SEHNR and CDR2 as FQNEAQ (reference sequence). Between the trimmed V and J ends, which lost 3 bases and 0 bases, there was a span of 9 bases. The CDR3 is CASSLQPISGNTIYF. The DNA of the CDR3 is TGTGCCAGCAGCTTGCAGCCTATCTCTGGAAACACCATATATTTT.

CDR3 nucleotides: TGTGCCAGCAATGTGGGCTATGGCTACACCTTC. Its protein is CASNVGYGYTF. The V and J genes are TRBV27 and TRBJ1-2, with D unclear. This CDR3 comprises 11 residues. Germline CDR1 is MNHEY and CDR2 is SMNVEV (reference sequence). V lost 7 bases to trimming and J lost 4 bases, with 7 bases between them.

The V and J genes are TRBV12-3 or TRBV12-4 and TRBJ2-1; D unresolved. Trimming shortened V by 2 bases and J by 7 bases, and 9 bases separated the two germline ends. The CDR3 consists of 13 residues. DNA for the CDR3: TGTGCCAGCAGTTTACTGGTCGGGAATGAGCAGTTCTTC. It specifies CASSLLVGNEQFF.

This clone was found a few times. The genes are TRBV6-5 and TRBJ1-2; 7 bases match TRBD1. Germline V CDR1 and CDR2: MNHEY, SVGAGI. The CDR3 runs 13 residues. V shed 6 bases, J shed 4 bases, and the junction held 5 bases outside the gene matches. The CDR3 spells CASRTTGVYGYTF. CDR3 nucleotide sequence: TGTGCCAGCAGAACCACAGGGGTCTATGGCTACACCTTC.

V usage is TRBV14 and J usage is TRBJ1-1; D gene ambiguous. Germline V gives CDR1 SGHDN, CDR2 FVKESK. The CDR3 spans 14 residues. V gave up 4 bases and J gave up 0 bases, with 9 bases separating them. In DNA, the CDR3 is TGTGCCAGCAGCCGGCGGCCCATGAACACTGAAGCTTTCTTT. As protein: CASSRRPMNTEAFF. The whole variable domain, filled in from reference TRBV14 and TRBJ1-1, reads EAGVTQFPSHSVIEKGQTVTLRCDPISGHDNLYWYRRVMGKEIKFLLHFVKESKQDESGMPNNRFLAERTGGTYSTLKVQPAELEDSGVYFCASSRRPMNTEAFFGQGTRLTVV.

This chain uses TRBV18 with TRBJ2-6; D not certain. Germline loops: CDR1 KGHSH, CDR2 LQKENI. The ends were cut back, 3 bases at V and 4 bases at J, with 10 bases in the middle. This CDR3 has 15 residues. CDR3: CASSPPELGANVLTF. DNA of the CDR3: TGTGCCAGCTCACCCCCTGAGCTGGGGGCCAACGTCCTGACTTTC.

The chain joins TRBV21-1 to TRBJ2-4. TRBV21-1 is annotated as a pseudogene. This CDR3 is built from 15 residues. CDR3 DNA sequence: TGTGCCAGCAGCAAATTCATATTAGCCAAAAACATTCAGTACTTC. Translating it yields CASSKFILAKNIQYF.

The rearrangement links TRBV7-9 to TRBJ2-7; 10 bases fit TRBD1. Trimming cost V 1 base and J 12 bases; bases outside gene matches: 6. The CDR3 loop spans 13 amino acids. Germline V gives CDR1 SEHNR, CDR2 FQNEAQ (reference sequence). Written as DNA, the CDR3 is TGTGCCAGCAGCTTAGACCGGGACAGGGGTATGTACTTC. As protein: CASSLDRDRGMYF. Full variable domain (missing parts from reference TRBV7-9 and TRBJ2-7): DTGVSQNPRHKITKRGQNVTFRCDPISEHNRLYWYRQTLGQGPEFLTYFQNEAQLEKSRLLSDRFSAERPKGSFSTLEIQRTEQGDSAMYLCASSLDRDRGMYFGPGTRLTVT.

The chain uses TRBV5-1 and TRBJ1-2, with TRBD1 matching over 8 bases. This CDR3 comprises 16 residues. The V gene end was trimmed by 4 bases and the J gene end by 4 bases; junction bases not matched to a gene: 12. Germline values: CDR1 SGHRS, CDR2 YFSETQ. DNA for the CDR3: TGCGCCAGCAGCCGAGACAGGGGCACGGGCGGCTATGGCTACACCTTC. It specifies CASSRDRGTGGYGYTF. The full variable domain, in which reference TRBV5-1 and TRBJ1-2 provide the parts outside the CDR3, is KAGVTQTPRYLIKTRGQQVTLSCSPISGHRSVSWYQQTPGQGLQFLFEYFSETQRNKGNFPGRFSGRQFSNSRSEMNVSTLELGDSALYLCASSRDRGTGGYGYTFGSGTRLTVV.

The chain couples TRBV7-9 to TRBJ2-7, with D possibly TRBD2 on 6 matching bases. The V gene's germline CDR1 is SEHNR and CDR2 FQNEAQ (reference sequence). There are 12 residues in the CDR3. Trimming took 10 bases from V and 2 from J, leaving 12 bases between them. The CDR3 region is CATGGGAYEQYF. The DNA for the CDR3 is TGTGCCACGGGCGGCGGGGCCTACGAGCAGTACTTC.

The J gene is TRBJ2-3, the V gene TRBV3-1 (or the pseudogene TRBV3-2); D uncertain. The CDR3 runs to 17 residues. Germline CDR1 and CDR2: LGHDT and YNNKEL (reference sequence). Trimming pared 3 bases from V and 3 bases from J, leaving 19 bases between. The CDR3 here is CASSHPTQGKGTDTQYF. CDR3 DNA sequence: TGTGCCAGCAGCCATCCTACCCAAGGGAAGGGAACAGATACGCAGTATTTT.

As concerns this clone: A junction boundary mismatches the germline segment, possibly from a read error. As DNA, the CDR3 is TGTGCCATACACGAAGGGGGCTCTAGAAACACCATATATTTT. Residues: CAIHEGGSRNTIYF. The chain recombines TRBV10-3 with TRBJ1-3; 7 bases map to TRBD1. The germline V gene has CDR1 ENHRY and CDR2 SYGVKD. The CDR3 is 14 residues long.

This sequence joins TRBV12-3 or TRBV12-4 and TRBJ1-1; D ambiguous. The CDR3 sequence is 12 residues long. V gave up 2 bases and J gave up 7 bases, with 8 bases separating them. The CDR3 nucleotides are TGTGCCAGCAGTTTATCGGCGAGTGAAGCTTTCTTT. This translates into CASSLSASEAFF.

The gene calls are TRBV6-1 and TRBJ2-3; 11 bases line up with TRBD2. From germline, CDR1 is MNHNS and CDR2 SASEGT. V trimming: 4 bases; J trimming: 0 bases; junction bases outside the gene matches: 6. This CDR3 region has 17 residues. The CDR3 sequence: CASSARLAGTSTDTQYF. The CDR3 DNA is TGTGCCAGCAGTGCTCGACTAGCGGGAACTAGCACAGATACGCAGTATTTT.

The chain combines TRBV27 with TRBJ2-3; TRBD2 aligns across 15 bases. The V segment lost 5 bases and the J segment 1 base; nucleotides outside the gene matches: 13. Germline V gene lookup returns CDR1 MNHEY and CDR2 SMNVEV (reference sequence). This CDR3 region has 20 residues. The CDR3, as DNA: TGTGCCAGCAGTCCCCCGAGGACTAGCGGGGGGGCGTTTCGCACAGATACGCAGTATTTT. Protein sequence: CASSPPRTSGGAFRTDTQYF.

The genes are TRBV19 and TRBJ1-4; tentative D call: TRBD1 (5 bases). CDR3 length equals 16 residues. V gave up 4 bases and J gave up 4 bases, with 16 bases separating them. The germline CDR1 and CDR2 sequences are LNHDA and SQIVND (reference sequence). CDR3 sequence (DNA): TGTGCCAGTAGTACACAGGTGCCTTTAGTTAATGAAAAACTGTTTTTT. Translated: CASSTQVPLVNEKLFF.